The 22 T cell receptor beta chains given below trace back to one sample, sequenced in a study of T cells in Graves' hyperthyroidism and ophthalmopathy (dated by TCRdb to the late 2010s). The library was generated by multiplex PCR. TCRdb records Illumina HiSeq 2000 as the sequencer. The TCR beta CDR3 regions were amplified from RNA transcripts. A first-round RT-PCR of the TCR CDR3 used the HTBI primer set with the Qiagen OneStep RT-PCR kit. The public reads were reanalyzed by TCRdb: fastp trimming at Q25, MiXCR alignment, in-frame beta chains only. CDR3 protein sequences are deduplicated, and each keeps its most common genes and DNA. This sample comprises 350,000 to 450,000 distinct CDR3 sequences, more than 12% of them detected only once. Approximately 27% of the sample is taken by the ten largest. Sequencing was carried out using blood. The receptors were gathered from a man aged 45-65 years with Graves' ophthalmopathy.

About this clonotype itself: The final CDR3 position lacks the conserved phenylalanine or tryptophan, pointing to a likely read error. The V call is TRBV27, the J call TRBJ1-1, with D perhaps TRBD1 (6 bases). V shed 1 base and J shed 3 bases, with 15 bases lying between them. Germline loops: CDR1 MNHEY, CDR2 SMNVEV (reference sequence). This CDR3 spans 16 amino acids. The CDR3 spells CASSLYPRGADTEAFS. Here the CDR3 DNA reads TGTGCCAGCAGTTTATACCCCCGGGGGGCTGACACTGAAGCTTTCTCT.

This clonotype has a handful of counts. Just one base apart from a much larger clone, this may be a read error. The rearrangement joins TRBV6-2 or TRBV6-3 to TRBJ1-1, with a tentative D call TRBD1 (5 bases). The V gene's germline CDR1 is MNHEY and CDR2 SVGEGT. CDR3 length: 18 amino acids. The CDR3 region is CTSSSPDRSLIMNTEAFF. The CDR3 DNA sequence: TGTACCAGCAGCTCTCCAGACAGAAGCCTTATCATGAACACTGAAGCTTTCTTT.

This clonotype showed up many times. The chain links TRBV5-1 to TRBJ2-7; D possibly corresponds to TRBD1 (6 bases). Germline assignment: CDR1 SGHRS and CDR2 YFSETQ. This CDR3 is 14 amino acids long. V lost 3 bases and J 2 bases, leaving 12 bases between the germline ends. This chain's CDR3 is CASSSGTSTYEQYF. CDR3 coding DNA: TGCGCCAGCAGCTCCGGGACATCTACCTACGAGCAGTACTTC.

This clonotype has ten or more counts. The chain joins TRBV3-1 to TRBJ2-7, with D perhaps assigned TRBD1 or TRBD2 (5 bases each). V was cut by 4 bases and J by 2 bases, with 15 bases left in between. The CDR3 is 15 residues long. CDR1 is LGHDT and CDR2 is YNNKEL in the germline V gene (reference sequence). The CDR3, as DNA: TGTGCCAGCAGCCTCGGCCTGCCGGGGCCCTACGAGCAGTACTTC. Its translation is CASSLGLPGPYEQYF.

This clonotype was seen repeatedly, ten times or more. The chain couples TRBV12-3 or TRBV12-4 to TRBJ2-2; unclear D gene. This CDR3 has 13 residues. V lost 3 bases and J lost 7, with 9 bases in between. CDR3: CASSFSEIGELFF. The CDR3 DNA reads TGTGCCAGCAGTTTTTCGGAAATCGGGGAGCTGTTTTTT.

V and J are TRBV20-1 and TRBJ2-1; 10 nucleotides align to TRBD2. The CDR3 spans 14 residues. The J segment lost 2 bases and the V segment lost 6 bases, leaving 4 bases of the junction unmatched. Germline CDR1 DFQATT, CDR2 SNEGSKA (reference sequence). The CDR3 is CSAGAGGPYNEQFF. The CDR3 DNA follows: TGCAGTGCGGGAGCGGGAGGGCCCTACAATGAGCAGTTCTTC.

This clonotype was seen many times. The chain combines TRBV11-2 with TRBJ1-1, with D possibly matching TRBD1 (5 bases). This CDR3 is 15 amino acids long. The germline V gene has CDR1 SGHAT and CDR2 FQNNGV. Trimming took off 5 bases at V and 7 bases at J, with 20 bases between the two ends. In DNA form, the CDR3 reads TGTGCCAGCAGCCCGCTACGGGGCCGTGTGGGTGAAGCTTTCTTT. This codes for CASSPLRGRVGEAFF.

This clonotype was seen only a few times. The chain links TRBV6-1 to TRBJ1-5; D gene uncertain. CDR1 and CDR2 from the germline V gene are MNHNS and SASEGT. The CDR3 extends over 13 amino acids. Trimming removed 4 bases from V and 7 bases from J, with 11 bases in between. The CDR3 reads CASSGERGQPQHF. The CDR3 DNA reads TGTGCCAGCAGTGGGGAACGGGGACAGCCCCAGCATTTT.

This clonotype showed up many times. This chain connects TRBV7-8 to TRBJ1-4; 9 bases are shared with TRBD1. Germline-derived CDR1 and CDR2 are SGHVS and FQNEAQ. V gave up 5 bases and J gave up 9 bases; unmatched junction bases: 13. The length of the CDR3 is 16 residues. For the CDR3, the DNA is TGTGCCAGCAGCACTGGAGCCGGGACAGGGATTAAAAAACTGTTTTTT. It yields the protein CASSTGAGTGIKKLFF.

This clonotype turned up a few times. J is TRBJ2-2 and V is TRBV6-1; D gene unclear. V dropped 9 bases and J dropped 4 bases, with 12 bases sitting between them. The CDR3 totals 13 residues. Looked up from germline, CDR1 is MNHNS and CDR2 is SASEGT. This CDR3 reads CASRMVGTGELFF. CDR3 DNA: TGTGCCAGTAGGATGGTTGGCACCGGGGAGCTGTTTTTT.

This clonotype was recorded many times. The V call is TRBV11-2, the J call TRBJ2-5; TRBD2 aligns across 13 bases. This CDR3 region has 16 residues. V shed 5 bases and J 5 bases; nucleotides not matched to a gene: 8. The germline gives CDR1 SGHAT, CDR2 FQNNGV. For the CDR3, the DNA is TGTGCCAGCAGCCGAAGGACTAGCGGGAGTTCGGAGACCCAGTACTTC. Encoded protein: CASSRRTSGSSETQYF.

This clonotype has a handful of counts. CDR3 in amino acids: CASSEDRATNEKLFF. The CDR3, as DNA: TGTGCCAGCAGTGAAGACAGAGCAACTAATGAAAAACTGTTTTTT. The chain uses TRBV6-1 and TRBJ1-4; no firm D call. Germline CDR1 and CDR2: MNHNS and SASEGT. V lost 1 base to trimming and J lost 0 bases, with 6 bases between them. This CDR3 region has 15 residues.

This clonotype was picked up many times. The genes are TRBV7-9 and TRBJ2-7, with no clear D. V was pared by 1 base and J by 4 bases, with 11 bases between. Germline CDR1 reads SEHNR; CDR2 reads FQNEAQ (reference sequence). CDR3 length: 14 residues. The CDR3 sequence: CASSLDLDPYEQYF. CDR3 sequence (DNA): TGTGCCAGCAGCTTAGACCTAGATCCATACGAGCAGTACTTC. The full variable domain, in which reference TRBV7-9 and TRBJ2-7 provide the parts outside the CDR3, is DTGVSQNPRHKITKRGQNVTFRCDPISEHNRLYWYRQTLGQGPEFLTYFQNEAQLEKSRLLSDRFSAERPKGSFSTLEIQRTEQGDSAMYLCASSLDLDPYEQYFGPGTRLTVT.

The rearrangement joins TRBV7-9 to TRBJ1-3, with 7 positions matching TRBD1. CDR3 length: 15 residues. Unmatched junction bases numbered 7, after V lost 4 bases and J lost 4 bases. Germline V lookup: CDR1 SEHNR, CDR2 FQNEAQ (reference sequence). In DNA, the CDR3 is TGTGCCAGCAGCTCTACAGGGGTGTTCGGAAACACCATATATTTT. Its translation is CASSSTGVFGNTIYF.

In its sample, this clonotype was seen many times. The J gene is TRBJ1-5, the V gene TRBV30, with D maybe TRBD1 (5 bases). V gave up 4 bases and J gave up 10 bases, with 14 bases separating them. CDR3 length equals 12 residues. Germline CDR1 GTSNPN, CDR2 SVGIG (reference sequence). The CDR3 DNA reads as TGTGCCTGGACCTCGGGGGGGGGTCCCCAGCATTTT. This gives the protein CAWTSGGGPQHF.

With respect to this clonotype: One base away lies a much larger clone, so this may be a sequencing read error. Without the conserved terminal phenylalanine or tryptophan, this CDR3 likely stems from a read error. The chain couples TRBV10-3 to TRBJ1-1; no clear D gene. Deletions cut 4 bases from V and 0 bases from J, with 6 bases between. This CDR3 spans 13 amino acids. Looked up from germline, CDR1 is ENHRY and CDR2 is SYGVKD. The CDR3 DNA follows: TGTGCCATCAGTGGACACCTGAACACTGAAGCTTTCTCT. It codes for CAISGHLNTEAFS.

This clonotype was seen repeatedly, ten times or more. The chain carries TRBV2 and TRBJ2-7; 7 bases match TRBD1. This CDR3 contains 14 residues. J was trimmed by 2 bases and V by 7 bases; bases with no gene match: 8. Germline assignment: CDR1 SNHLY and CDR2 FYNNEI. CDR3 loop: CASKLGTDTYEQYF. The CDR3 nucleotides read TGTGCCAGCAAGCTCGGGACAGACACCTACGAGCAGTACTTC. The whole variable domain, filled in from reference TRBV2 and TRBJ2-7, reads EPEVTQTPSHQVTQMGQEVILRCVPISNHLYFYWYRQILGQKVEFLVSFYNNEISEKSEIFDDQFSVERPDGSNFTLKIRSTKLEDSAMYFCASKLGTDTYEQYFGPGTRLTVT.

This clonotype was picked up many times. CDR3 bases: TGTGCCAGCAGTTTGTCGGGACAGCACAAGAAAGAGACCCAGTACTTC. Amino acids: CASSLSGQHKKETQYF. The chain uses TRBV28 and TRBJ2-5, with 7 nucleotides matching TRBD1. Germline-derived CDR1 and CDR2 are MDHEN and SYDVKM. The length of the CDR3 is 16 residues. J gave up 3 bases and V 3 bases, and 10 bases lay outside the gene matches.

The table lists this clonotype with many counts. The V gene is TRBV20-1, the J gene TRBJ2-7; perhaps TRBD2 as D (6 bases). V was shortened by 3 bases and J by 0 bases, with 18 bases between the two germline ends. In germline, CDR1 is DFQATT, CDR2 SNEGSKA (reference sequence). This CDR3 is built from 16 residues. CDR3: CSARNYLARSSYEQYF. The CDR3 DNA reads as TGCAGTGCTAGGAACTATCTAGCGCGGAGCTCCTACGAGCAGTACTTC.

This clonotype was counted ten times or more. The chain employs TRBV20-1 and TRBJ2-1; 7 positions match TRBD2. This CDR3 has 14 residues. V lost 6 bases to trimming and J lost 5 bases; unmatched junction nucleotides: 10. Germline CDR1 and CDR2: DFQATT and SNEGSKA (reference sequence). The CDR3 bases are TGCAGTGCCCCGAGCGGGGTAGGGGACAATGAGCAGTTCTTC. This sequence encodes CSAPSGVGDNEQFF.

A few counts support this clonotype. The chain employs TRBV12-3 or TRBV12-4 and TRBJ2-5; 8 bases are shared with TRBD1. V was pared by 1 base and J by 13 bases, with 11 bases of the junction left unmatched. The CDR3 covers 14 residues. CDR3 amino acids: CASSLGQGAPVLYF. DNA for the CDR3: TGTGCCAGCAGTTTAGGGCAGGGGGCCCCGGTCTTGTACTTC.

The chain employs TRBV10-3 and TRBJ2-5; possibly TRBD1 for D (7 bases). Trimming stripped 11 bases from V and 1 base from J, with 14 bases between. The CDR3 has 13 amino acids. Germline loops: CDR1 ENHRY, CDR2 SYGVKD. CDR3 sequence: CAVRGQLQETQYF. In nucleotides, the CDR3 is TGTGCCGTGCGGGGACAGCTCCAAGAGACCCAGTACTTC.